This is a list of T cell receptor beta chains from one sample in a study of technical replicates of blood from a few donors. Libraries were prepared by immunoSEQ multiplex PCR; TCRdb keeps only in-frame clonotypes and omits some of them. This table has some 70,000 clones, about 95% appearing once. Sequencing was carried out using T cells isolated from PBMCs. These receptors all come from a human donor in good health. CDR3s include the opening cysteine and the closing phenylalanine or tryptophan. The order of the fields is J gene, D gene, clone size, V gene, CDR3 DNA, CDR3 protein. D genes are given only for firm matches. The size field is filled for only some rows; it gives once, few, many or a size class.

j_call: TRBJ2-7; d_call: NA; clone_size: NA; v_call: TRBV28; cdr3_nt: TGTGCCAGCTGCGCAAGCTACGAGCAGTACTTC; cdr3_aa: CASCASYEQYF
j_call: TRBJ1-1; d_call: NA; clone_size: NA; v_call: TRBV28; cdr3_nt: TGTGCCAGCAGTTTATCAGGGGAAATAGGTACCACTGAAGCTTTCTTT; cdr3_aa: CASSLSGEIGTTEAFF
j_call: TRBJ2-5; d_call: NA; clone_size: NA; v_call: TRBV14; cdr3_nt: TGTGCCAGCAGCCAAGTCGGGGGGCGAGAGACCCAGTACTTC; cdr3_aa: CASSQVGGRETQYF
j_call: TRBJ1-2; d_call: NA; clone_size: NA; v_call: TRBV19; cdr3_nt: TGTGCCAGTAGTACGGCAGGGGAGGGTAACTATGGCTACACCTTC; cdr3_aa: CASSTAGEGNYGYTF
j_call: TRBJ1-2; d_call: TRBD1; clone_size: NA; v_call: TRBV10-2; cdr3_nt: TGCGCCAGCAGTGAAGGGGACAGCCTCTATGGCTACACCTTC; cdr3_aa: CASSEGDSLYGYTF
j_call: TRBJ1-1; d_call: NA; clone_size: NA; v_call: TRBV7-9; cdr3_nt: TGTGCCAGCAGCCGCCGGGACACACACACTGAAGCTTTCTTT; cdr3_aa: CASSRRDTHTEAFF
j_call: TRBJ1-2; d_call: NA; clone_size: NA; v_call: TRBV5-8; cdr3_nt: TGTGCCAGCAGCTTGGCGCAGGGCCCCTATGGCTACACCTTC; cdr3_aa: CASSLAQGPYGYTF
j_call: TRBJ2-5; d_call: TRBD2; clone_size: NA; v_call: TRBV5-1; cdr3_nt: TGCGCCAGCAGTCGAACCGGGACTAGCGGGGGGGCTGGGACCCAGTACTTC; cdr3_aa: CASSRTGTSGGAGTQYF
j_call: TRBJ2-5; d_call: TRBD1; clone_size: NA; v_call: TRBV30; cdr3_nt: TGTGCCTACCGGGACAGGGGGATTAGGGAGACCCAGTACTTC; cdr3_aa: CAYRDRGIRETQYF
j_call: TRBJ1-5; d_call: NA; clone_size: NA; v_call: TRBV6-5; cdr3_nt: TGTGCCAGCAGTTTGGCGGATAGCAATCAGCCCCAGCATTTT; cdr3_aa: CASSLADSNQPQHF
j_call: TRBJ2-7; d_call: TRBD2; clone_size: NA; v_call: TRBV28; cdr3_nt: TGTGCCAGCAAGAAGGCTAGCGGGCTCAACGAGCAGTACTTC; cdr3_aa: CASKKASGLNEQYF
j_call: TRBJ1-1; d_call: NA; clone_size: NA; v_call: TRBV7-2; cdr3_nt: TGTGCCAGCAGCTTAGTGGGGCCCTCCACTGAAGCTTTCTTT; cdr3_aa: CASSLVGPSTEAFF
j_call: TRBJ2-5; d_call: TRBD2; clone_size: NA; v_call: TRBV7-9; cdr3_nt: TGTGCCAGCAGCTTAGTAGCGGGAGGTGGTGAGACCCAGTACTTC; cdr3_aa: CASSLVAGGGETQYF
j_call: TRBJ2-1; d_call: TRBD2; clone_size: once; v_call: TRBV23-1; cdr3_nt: TGCGCCAGCAGTCAATCGGAAAATGGCGGGGGGGCTGGGAATGAGCAGTTCTTC; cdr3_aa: CASSQSENGGGAGNEQFF
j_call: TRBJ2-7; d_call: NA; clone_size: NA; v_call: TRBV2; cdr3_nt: TGTGCCAGTTCTACTAGCAATAAGGCCTACGAGCAGTACTTC; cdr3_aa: CASSTSNKAYEQYF
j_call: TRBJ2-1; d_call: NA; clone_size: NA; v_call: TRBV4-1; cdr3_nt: TGCGCCAGCAGCCTATCCCTCGCGGGGAGGTTAGAGCAGTTCTTC; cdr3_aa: CASSLSLAGRLEQFF
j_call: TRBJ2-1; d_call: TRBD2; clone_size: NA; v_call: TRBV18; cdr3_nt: TGTGCCAGCTCACCCGGACTAGCGGGGTACAATGAGCAGTTCTTC; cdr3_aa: CASSPGLAGYNEQFF
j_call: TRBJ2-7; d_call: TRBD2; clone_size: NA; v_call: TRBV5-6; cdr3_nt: TGTGCCAGCAGCTTAAGCGGGAGACGCGAGCAGTACTTC; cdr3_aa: CASSLSGRREQYF
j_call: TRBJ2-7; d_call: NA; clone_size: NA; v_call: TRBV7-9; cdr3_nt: TGTGCCAGCAGCTTAGGTAATCTCGAGCAGTACTTC; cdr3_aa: CASSLGNLEQYF
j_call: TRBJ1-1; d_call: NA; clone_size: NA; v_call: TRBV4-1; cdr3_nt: TGCGCCAGCAGCCAAGATACCCCCCAGGGGTGGGTCACTGAAGCTTTCTTT; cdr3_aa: CASSQDTPQGWVTEAFF
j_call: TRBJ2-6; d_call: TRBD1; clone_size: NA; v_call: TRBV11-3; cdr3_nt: TGTGCCAGCACCGATGGGACAGGGGTGAAGAGGGCCAACGTCCTGACTTTC; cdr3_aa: CASTDGTGVKRANVLTF
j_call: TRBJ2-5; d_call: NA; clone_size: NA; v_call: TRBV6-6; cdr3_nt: TGTGCCAGCAGTTTCCAGACAGGCAGGTTGGGAGAGACCCAGTACTTC; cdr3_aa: CASSFQTGRLGETQYF
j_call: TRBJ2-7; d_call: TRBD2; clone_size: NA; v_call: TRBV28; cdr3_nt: TGTGCCAGCTGGGGCACTAGCGGGGGGCTGAGCTCCTACGAGCAGTACTTC; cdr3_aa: CASWGTSGGLSSYEQYF
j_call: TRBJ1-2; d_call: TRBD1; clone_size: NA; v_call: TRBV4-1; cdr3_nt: TGCGCCAGCAGCCAGCCGGGACAGGGACTAGAGGGCTACACCTTC; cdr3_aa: CASSQPGQGLEGYTF
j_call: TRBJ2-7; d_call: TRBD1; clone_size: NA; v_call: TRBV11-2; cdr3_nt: TGTGCCAGCAGCTTAAAAACAGGGGGCCAGTCCTACGAGCAGTACTTC; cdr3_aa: CASSLKTGGQSYEQYF
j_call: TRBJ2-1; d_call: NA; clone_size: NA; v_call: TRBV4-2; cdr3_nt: TGTGCCAGCAGCCAAGATCTTTATTCGGCGGAGAGCTCCTACAATGAGCAGTTCTTC; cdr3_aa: CASSQDLYSAESSYNEQFF
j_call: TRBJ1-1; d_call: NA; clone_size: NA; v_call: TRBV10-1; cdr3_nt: TGCGCCAGCAGTGAGAACAGGGACACTGAAGCTTTCTTT; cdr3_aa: CASSENRDTEAFF
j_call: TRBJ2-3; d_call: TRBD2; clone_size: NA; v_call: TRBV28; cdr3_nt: TGTGCCAGCAGTTGGCGGGAGATTACGGGTCACACAGATACGCAGTATTTT; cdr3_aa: CASSWREITGHTDTQYF
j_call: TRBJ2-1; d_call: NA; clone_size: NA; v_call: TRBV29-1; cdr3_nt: TGCAGCGTTGAGCGGGACTACAATGAGCAGTTCTTC; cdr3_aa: CSVERDYNEQFF
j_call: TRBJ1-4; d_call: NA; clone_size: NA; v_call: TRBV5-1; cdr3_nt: TGCGCCAGCAGCTTACAGGGTACTAATGAAAAACTGTTTTTT; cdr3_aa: CASSLQGTNEKLFF
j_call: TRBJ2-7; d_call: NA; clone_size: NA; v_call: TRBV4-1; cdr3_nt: TGCGCCAGCAGCCAAGAACCAGCTCCATTAGCGGAGTTTAGTGACGAGCAGTACTTC; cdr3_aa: CASSQEPAPLAEFSDEQYF
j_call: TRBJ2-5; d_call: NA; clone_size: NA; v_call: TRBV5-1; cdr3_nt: TGCGCCAGCAGCTTGGGGACAGTTATCCAAGAGACCCAGTACTTC; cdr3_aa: CASSLGTVIQETQYF
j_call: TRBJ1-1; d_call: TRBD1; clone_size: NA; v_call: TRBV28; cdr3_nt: TGTGCCAGCAGGTCGGGACAGGGGGACGCTGAAGCTTTCTTT; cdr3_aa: CASRSGQGDAEAFF
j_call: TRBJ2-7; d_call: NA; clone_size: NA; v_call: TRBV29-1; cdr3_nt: TGCAGCGTTCTCCTCTGGGAGAACGAGCAGTACTTC; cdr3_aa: CSVLLWENEQYF
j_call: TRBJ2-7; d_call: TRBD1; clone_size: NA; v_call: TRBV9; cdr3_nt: TGTGCCAGCAGCTCAACCTCGGGACAGGGTTCCTACGAGCAGTACTTC; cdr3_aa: CASSSTSGQGSYEQYF
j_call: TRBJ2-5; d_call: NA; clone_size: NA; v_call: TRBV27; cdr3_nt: TGTGCCAGCAGTTTGTTTCCGTCGGAGACCCAGTACTTC; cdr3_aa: CASSLFPSETQYF
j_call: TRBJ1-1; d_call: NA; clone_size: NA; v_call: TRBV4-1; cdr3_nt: TGCGCCAGCAGCCATCTACAGATGAACACTGAAGCTTTCTTT; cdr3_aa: CASSHLQMNTEAFF
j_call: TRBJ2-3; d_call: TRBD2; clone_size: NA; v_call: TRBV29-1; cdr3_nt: TGCAGCGTGGCTAGCGGAGGAAGCACAGATACGCAGTATTTT; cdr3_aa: CSVASGGSTDTQYF
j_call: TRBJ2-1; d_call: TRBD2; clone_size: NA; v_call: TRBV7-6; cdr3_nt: TGTGCCAGCAGCTTAGGGCTAGCGGGAGGGCCTTTCGAGTTCTTC; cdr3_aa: CASSLGLAGGPFEFF
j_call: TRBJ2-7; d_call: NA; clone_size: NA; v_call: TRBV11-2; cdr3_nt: TGTGCCAGCAGCTTAGGTTCGGAGCAGTACTTC; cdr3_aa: CASSLGSEQYF